The subject of this entry is one T cell receptor beta chain. The clone's antigen remains unknown. No quality values exist for individual bases; no much larger clone is one base distant. This record belongs to a study of shared clonotypes between healthy human individuals (dated by TCRdb to the early 2020s). Regarding the research as a whole: The cohort comprised a couple of women and a few men aged 18 to 49 years. Per donor, three plates each were used for CD4 naive and CD4 memory, two for CD8 naive, and one for CD8 memory. To estimate repertoire size and how much clonotypes are shared between individuals, the study performed deep sequencing of blood TCR repertoires from roughly five healthy adults. Libraries were prepared and TCR repertoires were sequenced by different laboratories using diverse techniques, in order to increase sequencing depth and limit assay-specific biases. Each donor's leukapheresis produced roughly between roughly 0.85 and 9 billion PBMCs.

Using the deep immunoSEQ assay, TCR CDR3 regions were amplified from genomic DNA by multiplex PCR. For each cell subset, the extracted genomic DNA was distributed evenly across all wells of several immunoSEQ 96-well plates, and each plate served as one replicate. For sorted subsets, each replicate PCR was loaded with approximately 200 ng genomic DNA, equivalent to some 31,000 T cell genomes. Purified libraries were quantified with a Qubit 3.0 fluorometer, sized on a Bioanalyzer 2100, and re-quantified with the KAPA Library Quantification kit. Each immunoSEQ 96-well plate was sequenced on its own single-read 150-cycle Illumina NextSeq 550 flow cell. As for how the authors treated the data: Because only junctional sequences without quality scores were contained in the immunoSEQ output, filtering matching that applied to full-length reads could not be performed. To assign V/J genes and CDR3, sequences were annotated using PyIR, a Python wrapper for IgBLAST v1.9, with IMGT germline references. Reads with weak V/J assignments (E-value above 1e-6), missing CDR3, stop codons, out-of-frame junctions, or ambiguous translated residues were removed. V3J clonotypes were defined by identical inferred V gene, J gene, and CDR3 amino acid sequence. To compute the percentage overlap between repertoires, the number of shared unique clonotypes was divided by the size of the smaller repertoire. Repertoire richness was assessed with RTK rarefaction, the Chao1 estimator, and Recon v2.1 estimates of unobserved clonotypes. Generation probabilities for all TCRbeta clonotypes obtained by the gDNA method from four donors were computed using OLGA. TCRdb provides this immuneACCESS table in a form limited to in-frame rearrangements. Some clones are lacking; in checked studies, under half of them reflect an unresolved V gene, and why the rest are absent is not known. V and J calls and clone size are as listed in that table; D and trimming were resolved from the DNA. The sample table holds millions of clones, of which over 90% were seen once. The top ten hold 0.39% of the sample.

What the work shows at the level of the full study, not this receptor alone: Sampling was limited to blood, and TCR repertoires in tissue likely differ from TCR repertoires in blood. Compared with non-shared clonotypes, clonotypes shared by all four sorted-subset donors had higher generation probabilities. Estimated clonotype richness was generally larger for naive than for memory subsets. When a handful of donors were compared, the shared fraction of clonotypes was about 5.4% for naive CD4, more than 3% for naive CD8, more than 2% for memory CD4, and less than 0.45% for memory CD8. Because the study included only a small number of donors, the genetic and exposure-history diversity represented was limited. Even with the large sequencing depth, rarefaction of the sorted-subset datasets indicated that sequencing was incomplete. Pairwise subsampling indicated that sequencing depth was expected to affect the degree of clonotype sharing among donors.

The germline V gene provides CDR1 SGHNT and CDR2 YENEEA. Its CDR3 holds 13 amino acids, cysteine through phenylalanine. Kept here is only the CDR3 DNA, which spans 39 bases and is read in frame from base 1. V is cut by 5 bases and J by 2 bases, and the space between the germline ends is 9 bases. The donors were healthy, HIV-negative adults who had no recently reported acute infections or vaccinations. Only Caucasian adults living in Nashville, Tennessee, USA were represented among the donors. Magnetic negative selection was used to enrich CD4+ T cells, after which naive cells were positively selected on CD45RA and the negative fraction became the memory subset. Blood was collected by leukapheresis, and PBMCs were isolated by Ficoll-Histopaque density gradient centrifugation and then cryopreserved in liquid nitrogen vapor phase. Purity and quantity of every magnetically sorted T cell population were checked by analytical flow cytometry. From each sorted fraction, genomic DNA was isolated and quantified by UV absorbance on a Nanodrop 2000c.

Sample: naive CD4+ T cells from PBMCs. What this sample's cell subset or site label stands for: CD45RA+ positively selected. The chain is encoded by TRBV11-3 joined to TRBJ1-1; too little of a D gene remains to name it. This receptor was obtained from a man in his late teens or twenties in good health. Some clones in this sample may be carry-over from other donors' samples. The DNA reads TGTGCCAGCAGCGCCGGATTAAACACTGAAGCTTTCTTT. Its protein is CASSAGLNTEAFF.